Here is one T cell receptor (beta chain) with its context. It has no known antigen specificity. No qualities accompany the bases; no much larger clone lies one base away. The immunoSEQ Assay, a bias-controlled multiplex PCR, was used to amplify TCRbeta CDR3 regions from genomic DNA. On the authors' methods: Nucleated cell counts per sample were estimated from amplification of reference gene primers within the assay. Sequence reads were collapsed and filtered to measure the absolute abundance of every unique TCRbeta CDR3 rearrangement. Productive Simpson clonality was computed per sample as the square root of Simpson's diversity index over productive rearrangements. TCRdb obtained this table from immuneACCESS and retained in-frame rearrangements with V and J assigned. These tables miss some clones; where compared with another copy, unresolved V genes account for less than half of the shortfall, and the remainder is unexplained. V, J and clone size are those of that table, while D and trimming were read from the DNA. The sample includes 250,000 to 350,000 clones, with 75% to 95% observed a single time. Roughly 7% of the sample comes from the top ten.

Trimming leaves V shorter by 3 bases and J shorter by 4 bases, with the junction holding 6 bases beyond the gene matches. The CDR3 goes from the cysteine to the phenylalanine over 14 residues. Kept here is only the CDR3 DNA, which spans 42 bases and is read in frame from base 1. The germline V gene (reference sequence) yields MNHEY for CDR1 and SMNVEV for CDR2. One collaborating source in Seattle enrolled patients while the patients were actively infected and followed the patients over time throughout the course of disease. Each collaborating institution followed its own protocols to collect whole blood in K2EDTA tubes. Collaborator samples were shipped for TCRbeta analysis as frozen whole blood, isolated PBMCs, or DNA extracted from either sample type. The data were taken from a study of blood T cell repertoires in COVID-19 (dated by TCRdb to about 2020). For context, the study as a whole: Collaborator samples came from the United States, Italy and Spain and covered acute and convalescent phases of COVID-19. The prospective study material was composed of cDNA or gDNA derived from T cells, B-cell-depleted T cells, or PBMCs. A freely available public database, intended as a resource for researchers studying the immune response to SARS-CoV-2, is where the repertoires were released. The samples were drawn from two sources: the first 160 participants of the ongoing ImmuneRACE study, and approximately 1,300 subjects contributed by 6 global collaborators. Where available, HLA class I and class II types were taken from metadata supplied by the sample provider and were not determined by assay-based typing. Deeply sampled blood TCRbeta repertoires from subjects exposed to, actively infected with, or recovered from COVID-19 were included in the dataset. The sample metadata nearly always contained a de-identified subject ID, COVID-19 status, age in years and sex.

Overall study outcomes, separate from this receptor: How much clinical and demographic metadata was included differed by source and by participant, and the metadata was provided uncurated.

Input material: peripheral blood. Recombination linked TRBV27 to TRBJ2-7; 7 junctional bases match TRBD2. This receptor was taken from a woman in her twenties or thirties with COVID-19, enrolled during active disease. This receptor carries the CDR3 CASSLASGYYEQYF. The sequence in DNA is TGTGCCAGCAGTTTGGCTAGCGGATATTACGAGCAGTACTTC.